The clone carrying this T cell receptor beta chain was counted a single time. These data are taken from a study of control samples from healthy donors and cancer patients. Profiling relied on immunoSEQ multiplex PCR, and the TCRdb table lists in-frame clones only, not all of them. The sample lists some 76,000 clones, roughly 90% seen once, with about a fifth in the top ten. Deletions cut 0 bases from V and 7 bases from J, with 11 bases between. The CDR3 has 15 amino acids. Germline V gene sequence: CDR1 SGHDT, CDR2 YYEEEE. The sequence was collected from a man aged 55 to 70 with lung cancer. The sequencing input was PBMCs. This sequence joins TRBV5-6 and TRBJ1-6; D is unresolved. CDR3 in amino acids: CASSLVGKLNSPLHF. The DNA for the CDR3 is TGTGCCAGCAGCTTGGTAGGCAAATTAAATTCACCCCTCCACTTT.